The 10 T cell receptor beta chains listed next were all sequenced from one sample in a study of vaccination effects on CD4 cells after COVID-19. Pools of viral peptides were used by the ViraFEST assay to expand antigen-specific CD4+ T cells ahead of sequencing. Upon completion of roughly ten days in culture, CD4+ T cells were isolated. People in the vaccine group had not been infected with SARS-CoV-2 before, and their nucleocapsid antibodies were negative. Repertoires were generated with immunoSEQ multiplex PCR, while TCRdb's copy carries only in-frame clones and drops some. The profile shows some 69,000 clones, about 70% of them singletons. The antigens of these receptors remain unknown. The sample here was CD4+ T cells from PBMCs cultured with HCoV-NL63 spike peptides, taken before COVID-19 vaccination. These TCRs come from a human donor who received a COVID-19 vaccine.

The rearrangement joins TRBV4-1 to TRBJ1-3; TRBD1 might be the D (5 bases). The length of the CDR3 is 18 residues. The V end lost 0 bases, the J end lost 7 bases, and 22 bases lay between the germline ends. CDR1 and CDR2 from the germline V gene are MGHRA and YSYEKL. The chain's CDR3 is CASSQERGRLGVRNTIYF. CDR3 nucleotide sequence: TGCGCCAGCAGCCAAGAACGGGGCAGGCTCGGCGTGCGGAACACCATATATTTT.

The J gene is TRBJ1-2, the V gene TRBV29-1; D remains ambiguous. The V and J ends lost 6 bases and 2 bases respectively, with 7 bases between them. CDR3 size: 11 residues. The germline V gene encodes CDR1 SQVTM and CDR2 ANQGSEA. The CDR3 DNA follows: TGCAGCGTCGGCGGAAACTATGGCTACACCTTC. Translating gives CSVGGNYGYTF. Full variable domain (rest looked up from reference TRBV29-1 and TRBJ1-2): SAVISQKPSRDICQRGTSLTIQCQVDSQVTMMFWYRQQPGQSLTLIATANQGSEATYESGFVIDKFPISRPNLTFSTLTVSNMSPEDSSIYLCSVGGNYGYTFGSGTRLTVV.

V and J are TRBV25-1 and TRBJ1-2, with 9 nucleotides matching TRBD1. The V gene's germline CDR1 is MGHDK and CDR2 SYGVNS. The CDR3 contains 15 residues. V shed 2 bases and J 4 bases; nucleotides not matched to a gene: 5. The CDR3 loop reads CASSEPRGQGYGYTF. The CDR3 DNA reads TGTGCCAGCAGTGAACCGCGGGGACAGGGCTATGGCTACACCTTC.

The V and J genes are TRBV5-1 and TRBJ1-4; D is perhaps TRBD1 (6 bases). The germline V gene has CDR1 SGHRS and CDR2 YFSETQ. V lost 4 bases and J lost 5, with 15 bases in between. This CDR3 spans 15 amino acids. The CDR3 loop is CASSLTGQLNEKLFF. The CDR3 DNA follows: TGCGCCAGCAGCCTGACCGGACAGCTGAATGAAAAACTGTTTTTT. The whole variable domain, filled in from reference TRBV5-1 and TRBJ1-4, reads KAGVTQTPRYLIKTRGQQVTLSCSPISGHRSVSWYQQTPGQGLQFLFEYFSETQRNKGNFPGRFSGRQFSNSRSEMNVSTLELGDSALYLCASSLTGQLNEKLFFGSGTQLSVL.

V is TRBV5-1 and J is TRBJ1-3; TRBD1 is a possible D gene (6 bases). Germline loops: CDR1 SGHRS, CDR2 YFSETQ. The CDR3 totals 14 residues. V was trimmed by 5 bases and J by 0 bases, leaving 9 bases between them. CDR3 amino acids: CASRGQISGNTIYF. The CDR3 nucleotides are TGCGCCAGCAGGGGACAAATCTCTGGAAACACCATATATTTT.

The V and J genes are TRBV5-8 and TRBJ2-5, with 16 bases identical to TRBD2. V trimming: 0 bases; J trimming: 0 bases; junction bases outside the gene matches: 2. Germline V lookup: CDR1 SGHTS, CDR2 YDEGEE. This CDR3 has 18 residues. This CDR3 reads CASSLAGLAGGYQETQYF. The DNA of the CDR3 is TGTGCCAGCAGCTTGGCGGGACTAGCGGGGGGGTACCAAGAGACCCAGTACTTC.

The rearrangement joins TRBV24-1 to TRBJ2-3, with D possibly TRBD2 on 8 matching bases. The CDR3 is 16 amino acids. V lost 4 bases, J lost 4 bases, and 17 bases lay in between. Per the germline V gene, CDR1 is KGHDR and CDR2 is SFDVKD. CDR3 residues: CATSDPGTAGADTQYF. CDR3 coding DNA: TGTGCCACCAGTGACCCTGGGACAGCGGGGGCAGATACGCAGTATTTT.

The chain has TRBV3-1 (or the pseudogene TRBV3-2) and TRBJ2-1; the D gene is possibly TRBD1 (5 bases). CDR3 length: 13 residues. Per germline, CDR1 LGHDT and CDR2 YNNKEL (reference sequence). V lost 8 bases and J 6 bases, leaving 14 bases between the germline ends. The CDR3 nucleotides are TGTGCCAGCGCCCCGTTAAGGGGCAATGAGCAGTTCTTC. Its translation is CASAPLRGNEQFF.

CDR3 amino acids: CASRSGSANQQFF. The CDR3 region has the DNA TGTGCCAGCAGGAGCGGTAGCGCTAATCAGCAGTTCTTC. The V call is TRBV12-3 or TRBV12-4, the J call TRBJ2-1; tentative D call: TRBD2 (5 bases). CDR3 length: 13 residues. V dropped 6 bases and J dropped 11 bases, with 17 bases sitting between them.

The chain employs TRBV19 and TRBJ2-2; D remains ambiguous. This CDR3 region has 17 residues. V lost 4 bases to trimming and J lost 4 bases, with 19 bases between them. Germline V CDR1 and CDR2: LNHDA, SQIVND (reference sequence). Written as DNA, the CDR3 is TGTGCCAGTAGTAGAGTCATAGCTTTGGGCCCCACCGGGGAGCTGTTTTTT. Protein product: CASSRVIALGPTGELFF.